The 14 T cell receptor beta chains below were found in one sample sequenced in a study of blood T cell repertoires in COVID-19. Libraries were prepared by immunoSEQ multiplex PCR; TCRdb keeps only in-frame clonotypes and omits some of them. The table lists fewer than 250,000 clones, about 77% of them singletons. Sequences were obtained from PBMCs or T cells enriched from blood (not recorded which). The receptors originated from a woman in her fifties or sixties with acute COVID-19.

The V and J genes are TRBV18 and TRBJ2-3; D possibly corresponds to TRBD2 (6 bases). The germline gives CDR1 KGHSH, CDR2 LQKENI. The CDR3 has 14 amino acids. Trimming stripped 5 bases from V and 0 bases from J, with 9 bases between. CDR3 DNA sequence: TGTGCCAGCTCAAGAGGGACTAGCACAGATACGCAGTATTTT. Its translation: CASSRGTSTDTQYF.

The gene calls are TRBV7-3 and TRBJ2-1; 14 nucleotides agree with TRBD2. This CDR3 spans 18 amino acids. Germline V gene lookup returns CDR1 SGHTA and CDR2 FQGTGA. Trimming removed 2 bases from V and 4 bases from J; junction bases left unmatched: 7. CDR3 protein: CASSLGTSGGPPYNEQFF. Here the CDR3 DNA reads TGTGCCAGCAGCTTAGGGACTAGCGGGGGCCCCCCTTACAATGAGCAGTTCTTC.

V usage is TRBV7-3 and J usage is TRBJ2-2; no reliable D call. CDR3 length equals 16 residues. The ends were cut back, 1 base at V and 3 bases at J, with 12 bases in the middle. The germline V gene has CDR1 SGHTA and CDR2 FQGTGA. The CDR3 coding sequence is TGTGCCAGCAGCTTAATGTCTCCCGCGGACACCGGGGAGCTGTTTTTT. It codes for CASSLMSPADTGELFF.

The chain is built from TRBV7-6 and TRBJ2-1; the match to TRBD2 covers 15 bases. V lost 5 bases, J lost 1 base, and 6 bases stayed unmatched. The CDR3 contains 18 residues. The germline V gene has CDR1 SGHVS and CDR2 FNYEAQ. This CDR3 is CASSPGLAGGPSYNEQFF. The CDR3 DNA follows: TGTGCCAGCAGCCCAGGACTAGCGGGGGGGCCTTCCTACAATGAGCAGTTCTTC. Drawing the rest from reference TRBV7-6 and TRBJ2-1, the complete variable domain is GAGVSQSPRYKVTKRGQDVALRCDPISGHVSLYWYRQALGQGPEFLTYFNYEAQQDKSGLPNDRFSAERPEGSISTLTIQRTEQRDSAMYRCASSPGLAGGPSYNEQFFGPGTRLTVL.

The gene calls are TRBV24-1 and TRBJ1-1; D call uncertain. Trimming stripped 2 bases from V and 0 bases from J, with 18 bases between. CDR3 length equals 18 residues. CDR1 and CDR2 (germline): KGHDR, SFDVKD. The CDR3 sequence is CATSDSKSSGPMNTEAFF. The DNA for the CDR3 is TGTGCCACCAGTGATTCAAAGAGTAGTGGGCCTATGAACACTGAAGCTTTCTTT.

The V and J genes are TRBV19 and TRBJ1-2, with 9 positions matching TRBD1. CDR3 length: 15 amino acids. Germline assignment: CDR1 LNHDA and CDR2 SQIVND (reference sequence). Losses at the gene ends were 5 bases for V and 6 bases for J; bases not matched to a gene: 10. Here the CDR3 DNA reads TGTGCCAGTAGTTCCGGACAGGGGCGGCCGGATGGCTACACCTTC. Its translation is CASSSGQGRPDGYTF.

This chain uses TRBV5-1 with TRBJ2-2, with 10 bases lining up with TRBD1. The trim removed 8 bases at V and 4 bases at J, leaving 8 bases unmatched. This CDR3 region has 15 residues. Germline V gene sequence: CDR1 SGHRS, CDR2 YFSETQ. Written as DNA, the CDR3 is TGCGCCAGTTTACCGGGACAGGGGATCACCGGGGAGCTGTTTTTT. As protein: CASLPGQGITGELFF.

The chain carries TRBV6-5 and TRBJ1-6, with TRBD1 matching over 9 bases. This CDR3 is built from 16 residues. Trimming at V came to 2 bases and at J to 14 bases, leaving 13 bases not matched to a gene. CDR1 is MNHEY, CDR2 SVGAGI, per germline. The CDR3 nucleotides are TGTGCCAGCAGTTACGGATCCGGGACAGGGACTTTGGCCCTCCACTTT. It encodes CASSYGSGTGTLALHF.

This chain uses TRBV19 with TRBJ1-2; possible D gene TRBD1, 5 bases. The CDR3 is made up of 15 amino acids. Germline CDR1 and CDR2: LNHDA and SQIVND (reference sequence). The V end lost 1 base, the J end lost 2 bases, and 11 bases lay between the germline ends. DNA for the CDR3: TGTGCCAGTAGTATAGTTGGGGGGACCAACTATGGCTACACCTTC. It yields the protein CASSIVGGTNYGYTF.

The rearrangement links TRBV5-1 to TRBJ2-3; the D gene is possibly TRBD2 (5 bases). Trimming took 0 bases from V and 5 from J, leaving 13 bases between them. CDR3 size: 15 residues. The V gene's germline CDR1 is SGHRS and CDR2 YFSETQ. As DNA, the CDR3 is TGCGCCAGCAGCTTGGCAACGGGGAGAATAGATACGCAGTATTTT. It translates to CASSLATGRIDTQYF.

The rearrangement links TRBV6-5 to TRBJ1-5, with a tentative D call TRBD1 (5 bases). Per the germline V gene, CDR1 is MNHEY and CDR2 is SVGAGI. This CDR3 spans 15 amino acids. The V gene lost 6 bases and the J gene lost 4 bases, with 16 bases spanning the gap. In DNA form, the CDR3 reads TGTGCCAGCAGCCGCACCCAGGGATCAAATCAGCCCCAGCATTTT. Its translation: CASSRTQGSNQPQHF.

The rearrangement joins TRBV5-5 to TRBJ2-4; 7 nucleotides agree with TRBD1. The CDR3 runs 16 residues. The germline V gene encodes CDR1 SGHKS and CDR2 YYEKEE (reference sequence). The V gene end was trimmed by 6 bases and the J gene end by 0 bases; junction bases not matched to a gene: 9. Here the CDR3 DNA reads TGTGCCAGCAACTTTGGGACAGAATTAGCCAAAAACATTCAGTACTTC. This gives the protein CASNFGTELAKNIQYF.

This clone was counted between two and nine times. The V call is TRBV12-3 or TRBV12-4, the J call TRBJ1-1, with a possible D match to TRBD1 (6 bases). This CDR3 is built from 13 residues. Trimming shortened V by 3 bases and J by 14 bases, and 19 bases separated the two germline ends. The CDR3 DNA reads as TGTGCCAGCAGTTTGGCCGAGGACAGCTTACCCTTCTTT. This encodes CASSLAEDSLPFF.

The chain links TRBV11-1 to TRBJ2-5; 7 bases agree with TRBD1. Germline V lookup: CDR1 SGHAT, CDR2 FQDESV (reference sequence). The CDR3 has 13 amino acids. J gave up 2 bases and V 6 bases, and 3 bases lay outside the gene matches. CDR3 nucleotides: TGTGCCAGCAGACCGACAGGGCAAGAGACCCAGTACTTC. This sequence encodes CASRPTGQETQYF.